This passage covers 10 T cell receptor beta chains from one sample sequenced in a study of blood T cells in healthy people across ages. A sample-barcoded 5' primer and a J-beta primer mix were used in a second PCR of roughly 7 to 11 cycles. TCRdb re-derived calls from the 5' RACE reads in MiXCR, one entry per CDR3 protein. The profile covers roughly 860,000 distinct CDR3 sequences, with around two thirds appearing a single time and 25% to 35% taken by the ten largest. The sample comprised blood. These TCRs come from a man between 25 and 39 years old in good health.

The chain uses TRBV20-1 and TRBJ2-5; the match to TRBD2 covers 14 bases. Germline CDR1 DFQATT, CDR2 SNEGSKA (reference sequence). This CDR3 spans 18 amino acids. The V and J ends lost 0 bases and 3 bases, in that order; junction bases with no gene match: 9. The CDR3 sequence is CSARDTTSGGAAEETQYF. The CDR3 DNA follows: TGCAGTGCTAGAGATACGACTAGCGGGGGGGCCGCTGAAGAGACCCAGTACTTC.

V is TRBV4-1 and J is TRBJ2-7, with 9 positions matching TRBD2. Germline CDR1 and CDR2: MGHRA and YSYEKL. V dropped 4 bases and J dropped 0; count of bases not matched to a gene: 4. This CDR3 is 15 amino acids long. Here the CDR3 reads CASSRSSGASYEQYF. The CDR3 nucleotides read TGCGCCAGCAGCCGTTCTAGCGGGGCCTCCTACGAGCAGTACTTC.

CDR3 DNA: TGTGCCAGTAGCCTGGAGCGGCGGCACAGCACAGATACGCAGTATTTT. As protein: CASSLERRHSTDTQYF. The rearrangement links TRBV19 to TRBJ2-3, with D maybe TRBD2 (5 bases). The V gene's germline CDR1 is LNHDA and CDR2 SQIVND (reference sequence). Trimming took off 6 bases at V and 0 bases at J, with 16 bases between the two ends. The CDR3 has 16 residues.

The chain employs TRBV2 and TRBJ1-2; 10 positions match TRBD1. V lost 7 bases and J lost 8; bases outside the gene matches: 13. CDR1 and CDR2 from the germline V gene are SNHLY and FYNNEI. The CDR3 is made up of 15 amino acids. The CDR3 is CASISGDRGLEGYTF. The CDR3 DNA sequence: TGTGCCAGCATTAGTGGGGACAGGGGACTGGAAGGCTACACCTTC.

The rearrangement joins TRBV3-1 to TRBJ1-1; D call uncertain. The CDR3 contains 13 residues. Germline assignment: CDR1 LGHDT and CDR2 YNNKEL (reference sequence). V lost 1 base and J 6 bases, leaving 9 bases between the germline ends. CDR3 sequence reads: CASSQVERSEAFF. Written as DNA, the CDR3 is TGTGCCAGCAGCCAAGTTGAGAGGTCTGAAGCTTTCTTT.

In DNA form, the CDR3 reads TGTGCCAGCAGCCCCCCCGGCCGGGGGACGTACAATGAGCAGTTCTTC. This gives the protein CASSPPGRGTYNEQFF. The chain uses TRBV9 and TRBJ2-1; tentative D call: TRBD2 (6 bases). This CDR3 comprises 16 residues. V lost 4 bases, J lost 4 bases, and 18 bases lay in between. CDR1 is SGDLS, CDR2 YYNGEE, per germline.

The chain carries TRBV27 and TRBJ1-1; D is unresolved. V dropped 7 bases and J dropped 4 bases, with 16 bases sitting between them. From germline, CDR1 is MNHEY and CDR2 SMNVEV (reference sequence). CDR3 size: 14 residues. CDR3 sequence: CASINRPGGTEAFF. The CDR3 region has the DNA TGTGCCAGCATAAATCGACCCGGCGGCACTGAAGCTTTCTTT.

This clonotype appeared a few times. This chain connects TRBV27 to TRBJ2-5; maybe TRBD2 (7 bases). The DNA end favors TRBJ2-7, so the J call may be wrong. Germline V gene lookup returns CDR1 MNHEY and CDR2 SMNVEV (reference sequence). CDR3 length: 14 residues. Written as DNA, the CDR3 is TGTGCCAGCAGTTTATCAGGGGGGGCCCGCGAGCAGTACTTC. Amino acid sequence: CASSLSGGAREQYF.

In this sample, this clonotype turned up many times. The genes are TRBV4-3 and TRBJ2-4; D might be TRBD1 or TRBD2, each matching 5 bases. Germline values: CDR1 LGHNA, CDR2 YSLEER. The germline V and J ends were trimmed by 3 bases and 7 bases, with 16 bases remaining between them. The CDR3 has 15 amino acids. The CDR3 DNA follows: TGCGCCAGCAGCCAGGAAACCGGGGCGGCGAACATTCAGTACTTC. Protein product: CASSQETGAANIQYF.

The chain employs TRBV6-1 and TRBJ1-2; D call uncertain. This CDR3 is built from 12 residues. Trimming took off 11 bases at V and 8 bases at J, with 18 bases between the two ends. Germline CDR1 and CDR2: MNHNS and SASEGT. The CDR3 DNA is TGTGCCGGACTGGACCCCAGAGGCGGCTACACCTTC. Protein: CAGLDPRGGYTF.